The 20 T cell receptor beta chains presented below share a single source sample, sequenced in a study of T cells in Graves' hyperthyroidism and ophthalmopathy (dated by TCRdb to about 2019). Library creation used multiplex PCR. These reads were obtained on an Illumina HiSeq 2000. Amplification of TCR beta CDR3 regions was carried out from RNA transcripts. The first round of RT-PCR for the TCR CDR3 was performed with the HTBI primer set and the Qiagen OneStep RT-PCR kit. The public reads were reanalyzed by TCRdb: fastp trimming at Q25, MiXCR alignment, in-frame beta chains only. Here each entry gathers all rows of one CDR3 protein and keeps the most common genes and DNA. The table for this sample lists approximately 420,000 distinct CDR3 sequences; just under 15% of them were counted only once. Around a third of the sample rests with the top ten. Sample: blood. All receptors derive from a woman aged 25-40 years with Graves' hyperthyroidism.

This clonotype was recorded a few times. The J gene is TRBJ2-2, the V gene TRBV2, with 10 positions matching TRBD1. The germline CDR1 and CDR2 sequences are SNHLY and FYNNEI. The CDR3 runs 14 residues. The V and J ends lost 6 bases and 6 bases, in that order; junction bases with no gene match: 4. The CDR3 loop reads CASRTGGAPGELFF. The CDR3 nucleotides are TGTGCCAGCAGGACAGGGGGCGCACCCGGGGAGCTGTTTTTT.

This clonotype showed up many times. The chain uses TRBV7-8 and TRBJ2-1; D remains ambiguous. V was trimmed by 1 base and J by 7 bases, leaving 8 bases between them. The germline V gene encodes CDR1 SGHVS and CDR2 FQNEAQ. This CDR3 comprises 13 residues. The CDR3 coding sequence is TGTGCCAGCAGCTTAGTCCCAGCGAATGAGCAGTTCTTC. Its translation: CASSLVPANEQFF.

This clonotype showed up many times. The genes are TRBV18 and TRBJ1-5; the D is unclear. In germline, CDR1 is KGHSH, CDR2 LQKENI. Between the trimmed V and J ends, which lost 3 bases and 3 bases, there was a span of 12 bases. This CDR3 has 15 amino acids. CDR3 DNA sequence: TGTGCCAGCTCACCGGGGTCCAAAATCAATCAGCCCCAGCATTTT. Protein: CASSPGSKINQPQHF.

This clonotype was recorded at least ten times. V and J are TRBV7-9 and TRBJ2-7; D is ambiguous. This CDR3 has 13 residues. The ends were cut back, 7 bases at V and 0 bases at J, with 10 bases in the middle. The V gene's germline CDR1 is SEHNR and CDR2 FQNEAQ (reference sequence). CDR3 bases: TGTGCCAGCAACTCCGTGGGCTCCTACGAGCAGTACTTC. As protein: CASNSVGSYEQYF.

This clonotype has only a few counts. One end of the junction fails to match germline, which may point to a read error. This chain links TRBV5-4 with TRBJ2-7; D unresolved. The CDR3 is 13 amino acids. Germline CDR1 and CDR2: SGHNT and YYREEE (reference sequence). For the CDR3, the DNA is TGTGCCAGCAGCCCAGACCCCCCCGACGAGCAATACTTC. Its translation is CASSPDPPDEQYF.

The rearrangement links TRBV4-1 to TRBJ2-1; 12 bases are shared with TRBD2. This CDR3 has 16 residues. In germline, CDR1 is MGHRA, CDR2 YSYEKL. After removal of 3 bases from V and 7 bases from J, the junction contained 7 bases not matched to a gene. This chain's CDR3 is CASSQPGTSGFNEQFF. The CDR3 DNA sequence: TGCGCCAGCAGCCAGCCCGGGACTAGCGGGTTTAATGAGCAGTTCTTC.

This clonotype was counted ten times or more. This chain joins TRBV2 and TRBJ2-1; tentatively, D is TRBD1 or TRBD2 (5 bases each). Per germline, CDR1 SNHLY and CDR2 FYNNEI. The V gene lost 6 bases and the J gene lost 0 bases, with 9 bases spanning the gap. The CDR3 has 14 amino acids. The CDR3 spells CASRAGSSYNEQFF. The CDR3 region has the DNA TGTGCCAGCAGGGCAGGGAGCTCCTACAATGAGCAGTTCTTC.

The CDR3 region has the DNA TGTGCCAGTAGTACGGTATCGACAAATAGCAATCAGCCCCAGCATTTT. Amino acid sequence: CASSTVSTNSNQPQHF. The J gene is TRBJ1-5, the V gene TRBV19; no firm D call. Germline values: CDR1 LNHDA, CDR2 SQIVND (reference sequence). The CDR3 consists of 16 residues. V was shortened by 4 bases and J by 0 bases, with 13 bases between the two germline ends.

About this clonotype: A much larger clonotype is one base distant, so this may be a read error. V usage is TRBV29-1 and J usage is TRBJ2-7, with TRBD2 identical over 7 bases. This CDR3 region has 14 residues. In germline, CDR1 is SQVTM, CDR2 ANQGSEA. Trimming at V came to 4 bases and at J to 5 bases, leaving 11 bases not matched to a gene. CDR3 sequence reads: CSVGFWGGSHEQYF. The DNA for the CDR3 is TGCAGCGTTGGGTTTTGGGGGGGATCCCACGAGCAGTACTTC.

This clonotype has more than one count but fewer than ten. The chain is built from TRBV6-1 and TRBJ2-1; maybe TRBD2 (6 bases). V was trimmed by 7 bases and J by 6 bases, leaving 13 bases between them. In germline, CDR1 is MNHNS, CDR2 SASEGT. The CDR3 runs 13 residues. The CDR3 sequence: CASTPSTSNEQFF. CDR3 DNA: TGTGCCAGCACCCCCTCGACTAGCAATGAGCAGTTCTTC.

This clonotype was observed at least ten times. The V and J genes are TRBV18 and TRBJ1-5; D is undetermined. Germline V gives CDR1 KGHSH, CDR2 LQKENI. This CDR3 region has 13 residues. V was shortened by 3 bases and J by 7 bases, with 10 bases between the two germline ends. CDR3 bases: TGTGCCAGCTCACCCCCAGACGCACAGCCCCAGCATTTT. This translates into CASSPPDAQPQHF.

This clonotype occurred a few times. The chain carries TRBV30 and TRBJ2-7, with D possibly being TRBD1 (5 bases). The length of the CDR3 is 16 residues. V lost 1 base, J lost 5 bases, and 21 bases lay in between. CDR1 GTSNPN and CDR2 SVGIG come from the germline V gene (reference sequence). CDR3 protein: CAWSGQGTRTFHEQYF. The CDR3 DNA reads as TGTGCCTGGAGTGGTCAGGGAACCCGGACCTTCCACGAGCAGTACTTC.

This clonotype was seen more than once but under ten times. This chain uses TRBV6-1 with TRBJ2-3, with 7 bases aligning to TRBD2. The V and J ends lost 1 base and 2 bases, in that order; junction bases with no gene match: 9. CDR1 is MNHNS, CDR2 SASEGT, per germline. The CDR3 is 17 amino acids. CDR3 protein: CASSEGIAGRFTDTQYF. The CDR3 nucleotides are TGTGCCAGCAGTGAAGGGATAGCGGGCCGATTCACAGATACGCAGTATTTT.

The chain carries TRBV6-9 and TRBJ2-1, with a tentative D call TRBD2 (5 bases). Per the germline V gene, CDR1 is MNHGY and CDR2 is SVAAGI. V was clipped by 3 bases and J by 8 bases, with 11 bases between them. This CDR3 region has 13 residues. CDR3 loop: CASSYFSVDEQFF. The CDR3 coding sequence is TGTGCCAGCAGTTACTTTAGCGTTGATGAGCAGTTCTTC.

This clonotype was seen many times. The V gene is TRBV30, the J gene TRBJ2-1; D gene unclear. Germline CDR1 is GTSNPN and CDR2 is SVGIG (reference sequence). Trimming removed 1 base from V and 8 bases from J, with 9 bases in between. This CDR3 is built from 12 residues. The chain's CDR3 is CAWSARRHEQFF. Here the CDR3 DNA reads TGTGCCTGGAGTGCCCGACGGCATGAGCAGTTCTTC.

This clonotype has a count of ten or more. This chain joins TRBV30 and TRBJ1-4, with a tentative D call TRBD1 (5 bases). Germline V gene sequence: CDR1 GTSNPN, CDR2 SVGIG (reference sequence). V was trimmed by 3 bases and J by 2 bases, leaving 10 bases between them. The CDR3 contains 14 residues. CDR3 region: CAWRQGRTNEKLFF. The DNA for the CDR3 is TGTGCCTGGAGGCAGGGAAGGACTAATGAAAAACTGTTTTTT. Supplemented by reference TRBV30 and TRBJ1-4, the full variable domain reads SQTIHQWPATLVQPVGSPLSLECTVEGTSNPNLYWYRQAAGRGLQLLFYSVGIGQISSEVPQNLSASRPQDRQFILSSKKLLLSDSGFYLCAWRQGRTNEKLFFGSGTQLSVL.

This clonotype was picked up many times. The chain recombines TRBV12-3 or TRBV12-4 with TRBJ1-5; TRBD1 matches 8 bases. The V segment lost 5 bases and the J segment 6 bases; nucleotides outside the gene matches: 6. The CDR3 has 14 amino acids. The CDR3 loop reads CASSSAGGSQPQHF. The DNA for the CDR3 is TGTGCCAGCAGTAGTGCAGGGGGCAGTCAGCCCCAGCATTTT.

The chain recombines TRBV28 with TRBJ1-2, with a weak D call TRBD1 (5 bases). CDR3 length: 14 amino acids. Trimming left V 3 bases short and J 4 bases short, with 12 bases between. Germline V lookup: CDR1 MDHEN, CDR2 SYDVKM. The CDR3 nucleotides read TGTGCCAGCAGTTTTTTGGGGGTACGCTATGGCTACACCTTC. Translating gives CASSFLGVRYGYTF.

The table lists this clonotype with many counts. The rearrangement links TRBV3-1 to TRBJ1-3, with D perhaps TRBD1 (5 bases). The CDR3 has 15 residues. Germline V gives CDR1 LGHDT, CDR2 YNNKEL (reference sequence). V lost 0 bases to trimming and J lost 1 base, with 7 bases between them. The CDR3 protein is CASSQEGGSGNTIYF. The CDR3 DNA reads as TGTGCCAGCAGCCAAGAGGGGGGTTCTGGAAACACCATATATTTT.

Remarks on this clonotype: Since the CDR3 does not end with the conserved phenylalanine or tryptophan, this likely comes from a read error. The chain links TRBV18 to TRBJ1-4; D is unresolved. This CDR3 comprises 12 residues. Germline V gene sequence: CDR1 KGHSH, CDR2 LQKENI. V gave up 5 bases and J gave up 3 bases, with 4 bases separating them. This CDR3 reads CASSFSNEKLFL. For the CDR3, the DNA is TGTGCCAGCTCATTTTCTAATGAAAAACTGTTTCTT.